This entry lists 3 T cell receptor beta chains sequenced from one sample in a study of shared T cell receptors in the human thymus (dated by TCRdb to the early 2020s). Library preparation used the immunoSEQ multiplex PCR assay. As stored in TCRdb, this immuneACCESS dataset retains in-frame rearrangements with V and J assigned. A fraction of the clones does not appear; measured against another copy, unresolved V genes explain less than half of the discrepancy, and the remainder lacks a known reason. Across this sample there are more than 550,000 clones, with roughly 86% seen only once. The top ten clonotypes cover just under 0.0095% of the sample. The data also belong to a second study, concerning human thymus T cells.

The source material was thymocytes. These receptors were collected from a boy under three years old with a congenital heart defect. Donor details come from another sample of the same person, matched by shared clones.

The J gene is TRBJ2-3, the V gene TRBV7-9; 7 nucleotides match TRBD2. This CDR3 contains 17 residues. V shed 4 bases and J 7 bases; nucleotides not matched to a gene: 17. Germline CDR1 and CDR2: SEHNR and FQNEAQ (reference sequence). The CDR3 spells CASSYSSGPSRENTQYF. The CDR3 region has the DNA TGTGCCAGCAGCTACTCCTCCGGACCATCGCGGGAGAATACGCAGTATTTT.

The genes are TRBV11-2 and TRBJ1-2, with TRBD1 identical over 9 bases. V dropped 5 bases and J dropped 8; count of bases not matched to a gene: 12. In germline, CDR1 is SGHAT, CDR2 FQNNGV. The CDR3 is 15 amino acids. The CDR3 protein is CASSGWDRVSPGYTF. For the CDR3, the DNA is TGTGCCAGCAGCGGGTGGGACAGGGTCTCCCCAGGCTACACCTTC.

V is TRBV6-4 and J is TRBJ2-1, with D possibly matching TRBD2 (6 bases). The CDR3 contains 14 residues. The V and J ends lost 6 bases and 6 bases respectively, with 15 bases between them. Per the germline V gene, CDR1 is MRHNA and CDR2 is SNTAGT. DNA of the CDR3: TGTGCCAGCAGCCTAGCGATGGGGGGCAATGAGCAGTTCTTC. Translated, it gives CASSLAMGGNEQFF.